The 24 T cell receptor beta chains given below trace back to one sample, sequenced in a study of tumor-infiltrating lymphocytes in primary liver carcinoma. From unsorted bulk tissue weighing roughly 18-30 mg, DNA and RNA were co-extracted. A constant-region primer primed TCR beta cDNA synthesis from around 500 ng of total RNA. A slightly modified ARM-PCR protocol with three nested multiplex PCR rounds produced these TCR beta libraries. TRBV1-TRBV30 forward and Cbeta reverse primers drove the first two approximately 11-cycle rounds. TCRdb independently ran MiXCR on the multiplex PCR reads; one entry per CDR3 protein. The table records 65,000 to 90,000 distinct CDR3 sequences, 65% to 80% of them present only once. Sequencing was carried out using liver tumor tissue from sampling region 1. Subset of the sample: tumor region T1, superior pole. The receptors here all came from a man aged 35-49 years with primary liver carcinoma and hepatitis B virus infection.

A note on this clonotype: This likely comes from a read error, as the CDR3 has no conserved phenylalanine or tryptophan at its end. This chain connects TRBV28 to TRBJ2-7; tentatively, D is TRBD2 (5 bases). Germline values: CDR1 MDHEN, CDR2 SYDVKM. The CDR3 totals 15 residues. The CDR3: CAISFSARGSYEQYI. The CDR3 nucleotides read TGTGCCATCAGTTTCTCGGCTAGAGGGAGCTACGAGCAGTACATC.

The chain is built from TRBV6-5 and TRBJ2-2; D is uncertain. Germline CDR1 and CDR2: MNHEY and SVGAGI. The CDR3 contains 14 residues. The V end lost 5 bases, the J end lost 4 bases, and 11 bases lay between the germline ends. CDR3 bases: TGTGCCAGCAGTACGCAGTACGGCACCGGGGAGCTGTTTTTT. Its translation: CASSTQYGTGELFF.

The gene calls are TRBV12-3 or TRBV12-4 and TRBJ2-7, with 10 bases lining up with TRBD2. The CDR3 spans 17 residues. Germline trimming cut 2 bases from V and 10 bases from J; bases unmatched to any gene: 17. The CDR3 nucleotides read TGTGCCAGCAGTTTAAAGGCTAGCGGGAGCTCCTACAATGAACAGTACTTC. Protein: CASSLKASGSSYNEQYF.

A single count supports this clonotype. One junction end does not reproduce the germline sequence, and a read error may be involved. The CDR3 loop reads CARSQELDGQGILRGYTF. The CDR3 DNA reads as TGCGCCAGGAGCCAAGAACTAGATGGACAGGGAATTCTCCGTGGCTACACTTTC. The V call is TRBV4-1, the J call TRBJ1-2; 8 bases map to TRBD1. This CDR3 is 18 amino acids long. Per germline, CDR1 MGHRA and CDR2 YSYEKL.

This chain uses TRBV7-9 with TRBJ2-1; TRBD2 matches 11 bases. This CDR3 has 18 amino acids. V was pared by 1 base and J by 0 bases, with 5 bases of the junction left unmatched. Germline V gene lookup returns CDR1 SEHNR and CDR2 FQNEAQ (reference sequence). The CDR3 spells CASSLVGTSGSSYNEQFF. The DNA for the CDR3 is TGTGCCAGCAGCTTAGTAGGAACTAGCGGGAGCTCCTACAATGAGCAGTTCTTC.

Regarding this clonotype: The CDR3 end shows no conserved phenylalanine or tryptophan, and so a read error is likely. The chain carries TRBV5-1 and TRBJ1-2; D not certain. The germline V gene encodes CDR1 SGHRS and CDR2 YFSETQ. The CDR3 consists of 17 residues. CDR3 DNA sequence: TGTGCCAGCAGCCCAGGATGGCGGACGGACCCAAACTATGGCTACACCTTA. As protein: CASSPGWRTDPNYGYTL.

Notes on this clonotype: The final CDR3 position lacks the conserved phenylalanine or tryptophan, pointing to a likely read error. The chain employs TRBV11-1 and TRBJ2-5, with D possibly being TRBD2 (5 bases). Trimming took 5 bases from V and 1 from J, leaving 26 bases between them. The germline V gene has CDR1 SGHAT and CDR2 FQDESV (reference sequence). The CDR3 runs 19 residues. In nucleotides, the CDR3 is TGTGCCAGCAGCCCGCCCCAGGAGGTCAGGAAGGGCTTCCAAGAGACCCAGTACATC. Residues: CASSPPQEVRKGFQETQYI.

A remark on this clonotype: In this CDR3 the conserved last residue, phenylalanine or tryptophan, is missing, so a read error is likely. The limits of the CDR3 on the DNA are not certain, so only TCRdb's listed CDR3 is given. This chain links TRBV5-1 with TRBJ2-5. The CDR3 totals 12 residues, both ends included. Germline V gives CDR1 SGHRS, CDR2 YFSETQ. The CDR3 protein is CASSLGQETQYL.

Details on this clonotype: The junction differs from germline at one of its ends, possibly a read error. This chain uses TRBV11-2 with TRBJ2-5; a weak D match, TRBD1 (5 bases). The CDR3 runs 17 residues. CDR1 is SGHAT, CDR2 FQNNGV, per germline. CDR3 sequence reads: CASILGALSWFQETQYF. For the CDR3, the DNA is TGTGCCAGCATCTTAGGGGCATTGTCCTGGTTTCAAGAGACCCAGTACTTC.

This clonotype showed up just once. A single base separates this from a much larger clone, so it may be a read error. The chain links TRBV2 to TRBJ1-4; possibly TRBD1 for D (5 bases). Germline CDR1 reads SNHLY; CDR2 reads FYNNEI. The CDR3 length is 13 residues. Trimming removed 6 bases at V and 10 bases at J, with 15 bases between. The CDR3 sequence is CASSGPSRGKLFF. In DNA form, the CDR3 reads TGTGCCAGCAGCGGACCTTCGAGGGGAAAACTGTTTTTT.

Concerning this clonotype itself: The final CDR3 position lacks the conserved phenylalanine or tryptophan, pointing to a likely read error. The V gene is TRBV11-2, the J gene TRBJ2-7; D remains unclear. CDR1 is SGHAT and CDR2 is FQNNGV in the germline V gene. The CDR3 length is 14 residues. The CDR3 region is CASSLSDTTYDQYY. CDR3 bases: TGTGCCAGCAGCTTAAGTGACACTACCTACGATCAGTACTAC.

Worth noting for this clonotype: At one boundary the junction diverges from the germline segment, which might be a read error. The J gene is TRBJ2-7, the V gene TRBV4-1; D possibly uses TRBD1 or TRBD2 (6 bases each). The CDR3 loop spans 13 amino acids. Per germline, CDR1 MGHRA and CDR2 YSYEKL. The CDR3 DNA follows: TGCGCCGGCAGCCAAGGGGGACTCTACGAGCAGTACTTC. Its translation is CAGSQGGLYEQYF.

The chain is built from TRBV11-3 and TRBJ2-7; D not certain. The germline CDR1 and CDR2 sequences are SGHNT and YENEEA. The CDR3 is made up of 14 amino acids. Trimming took 1 base from V and 5 from J, leaving 12 bases between them. CDR3 region: CASSLAVSYNEQYF. Here the CDR3 DNA reads TGTGCCAGCAGCTTAGCGGTTTCCTATAACGAGCAGTACTTC.

By share, this clonotype counts as medium-sized (0.01 to 0.1%). The chain carries TRBV6-5 and TRBJ2-2, with D unclear. V lost 4 bases to trimming and J lost 0 bases, with 6 bases between them. The length of the CDR3 is 14 residues. In germline, CDR1 is MNHEY, CDR2 SVGAGI. The CDR3 protein is CASSLTPNTGELFF. The CDR3 DNA reads TGTGCCAGCAGTTTAACACCGAACACCGGGGAGCTGTTTTTT.

As to this clonotype: This CDR3 fails to terminate in the conserved phenylalanine or tryptophan, so it likely reflects a read error. The chain links TRBV6-5 to TRBJ1-1; D possibly corresponds to TRBD1 (5 bases). Germline V lookup: CDR1 MNHEY, CDR2 SVGAGI. The CDR3 extends over 15 amino acids. The CDR3 nucleotides are TGTGGTAGCAGTTACGCGGGGGACGGAGCGGGAGTAGCTTTCTTA. The encoded protein is CGSSYAGDGAGVAFL.

The CDR3 bases are TGTGCCAGCAATGAGTGGGTTTTCTGCGAGCAGTACTTC. Amino acid sequence: CASNEWVFCEQYF. The genes are TRBV6-1 and TRBJ2-7, with D unresolved. The V and J ends lost 7 bases and 6 bases respectively, with 16 bases between them. The CDR3 consists of 13 residues. Germline CDR1 MNHNS, CDR2 SASEGT.

The J gene is TRBJ2-1, the V gene TRBV6-6; TRBD2 is a possible D gene (6 bases). This CDR3 comprises 12 residues. V was clipped by 6 bases and J by 11 bases, with 14 bases between them. Germline V gives CDR1 MNHNY, CDR2 SVGAGI (reference sequence). CDR3 residues: CASRRGVNKQFF. The CDR3 region has the DNA TGTGCCAGCAGGCGCGGGGTTAACAAGCAGTTCTTC.

The sample holds many counts of this clonotype. The chain is built from TRBV6-1 and TRBJ2-7, with 12 bases lining up with TRBD2. Germline loops: CDR1 MNHNS, CDR2 SASEGT. CDR3 size: 14 residues. The V and J ends lost 6 bases and 6 bases, in that order; junction bases with no gene match: 6. The CDR3 protein is CASRTSGSNFEQYF. Written as DNA, the CDR3 is TGTGCCAGCAGGACTAGCGGGAGTAACTTCGAGCAGTACTTC.

A remark on this clonotype: Here the CDR3 omits its conserved ending phenylalanine or tryptophan, so a read error is the likely source. No DNA is shown, since the ends of the CDR3 on it are uncertain; the CDR3 is the one TCRdb lists. This chain joins TRBV6-5 and TRBJ2-3; the D call TRBD1 from the table was never checked on the DNA. The CDR3 is 15 residues long, ends included. Germline CDR1 is MNHEY and CDR2 is SVGAGI. The CDR3 spells CASRPGTGNYDTHYL.

To note about this clonotype: Mismatch with germline at one junction end may stem from a read error. DNA of the CDR3: TGTTCCAGCAGTTTTGGTCAGGGAGAAGGGCCCCAGCATTTT. This sequence encodes CSSSFGQGEGPQHF. The chain has TRBV12-3 or TRBV12-4 and TRBJ1-5; D possibly corresponds to TRBD1 (5 bases). This CDR3 has 14 residues.

This clonotype was found a few times. The chain links TRBV20-1 to TRBJ1-1, with 10 bases aligning to TRBD1. Trimming cost V 5 bases and J 0 bases; bases outside gene matches: 3. There are 14 residues in the CDR3. Germline V gives CDR1 DFQATT, CDR2 SNEGSKA (reference sequence). DNA of the CDR3: TGCAGTGCTGGGACAGGGGCCGTGAACACTGAAGCTTTCTTT. Translated: CSAGTGAVNTEAFF.

Points on this clonotype: One junction end disagrees with the germline gene, perhaps due to a read error. This chain links TRBV12-3 or TRBV12-4 with TRBJ2-1, with 9 bases that match TRBD1. The length of the CDR3 is 13 residues. CDR3 nucleotides: TGTACCAGCAACAAGGACAGGGGTAATGAGCAGTTCTTC. This codes for CTSNKDRGNEQFF.

The chain recombines TRBV4-1 with TRBJ2-3; TRBD2 matches at 10 bases. There are 17 residues in the CDR3. V shed 10 bases, J shed 4 bases, and the junction held 17 bases outside the gene matches. Germline CDR1 MGHRA, CDR2 YSYEKL. Here the CDR3 reads CATSRASGSSNADTQYF. Written as DNA, the CDR3 is TGCGCCACTAGTCGGGCTAGCGGGAGCTCAAACGCAGATACGCAGTATTTT.

Comment on this clonotype: Just one base apart from a much larger clone, this may be a read error. This chain joins TRBV24-1 and TRBJ2-5, with a tentative D call TRBD1 (6 bases). Germline V gene sequence: CDR1 KGHDR, CDR2 SFDVKD. V was cut by 10 bases and J by 3 bases, with 17 bases left in between. The CDR3 runs 14 residues. The CDR3 coding sequence is TGTGCCACAAACCCCGGGACAAGGGAAGAGACCCAGTACTTC. Translating gives CATNPGTREETQYF.